This paragraph covers one TCR beta chain sequence. These data are taken from a study of blood T cell repertoires in COVID-19. This table comes from immunoSEQ multiplex PCR, and its TCRdb copy is limited to in-frame clones, with some not included. The table lists 130,000 to 150,000 clones, 80% of them singletons, with approximately 3.6% in the top ten. This receptor was obtained from a man between 65 and 85 years old who had recovered from COVID-19. Sequences were obtained from peripheral blood.

CDR3 coding DNA: TGTGCCAGCAGCCGATTCCAGGCAAGCTCCTACAATGAGCAGTTCTTC. As protein: CASSRFQASSYNEQFF. The chain joins TRBV5-4 to TRBJ2-1, with no clear D. V was clipped by 4 bases and J by 0 bases, with 14 bases between them. Germline CDR1 and CDR2: SGHNT and YYREEE (reference sequence). The CDR3 loop spans 16 amino acids.